This T cell receptor (beta chain) originates from a study of T cells in Graves' hyperthyroidism and ophthalmopathy. V was shortened by 0 bases and J by 1 base, with 12 bases between the two germline ends. CDR3 length equals 16 residues. Germline V gives CDR1 MNHEY, CDR2 SVGEGT. Across 18 months, stable Graves' hyperthyroidism was marked by no progression to ophthalmopathy. Patients showing uncontrolled infection, other autoimmune disease, pregnancy or lactation were ineligible. Clinicians diagnosed patients from clinical symptoms, serum thyroxine and TRAb, thyroid ultrasound and orbital computed tomography. A roughly 10 ml volume of fresh peripheral blood provided the PBMCs. Amplified TCR beta CDR3 regions came from RNA transcripts. HTBI primers were used for first-round RT-PCR of the TCR CDR3. MiXCR was run by TCRdb on the multiplex PCR reads, yielding one entry per CDR3 protein. The sample contains about 560,000 distinct CDR3 sequences, approximately 14% of which appear only once.

Sequenced: blood. The rearrangement links TRBV6-2 or TRBV6-3 to TRBJ1-1; no definite D call. This TCR derives from a woman in her 30s with Graves' hyperthyroidism. CDR3 sequence reads: CASSYSVVARNTEAFF. The CDR3 region has the DNA TGTGCCAGCAGTTACTCGGTTGTGGCCCGGAACACTGAAGCTTTCTTT.